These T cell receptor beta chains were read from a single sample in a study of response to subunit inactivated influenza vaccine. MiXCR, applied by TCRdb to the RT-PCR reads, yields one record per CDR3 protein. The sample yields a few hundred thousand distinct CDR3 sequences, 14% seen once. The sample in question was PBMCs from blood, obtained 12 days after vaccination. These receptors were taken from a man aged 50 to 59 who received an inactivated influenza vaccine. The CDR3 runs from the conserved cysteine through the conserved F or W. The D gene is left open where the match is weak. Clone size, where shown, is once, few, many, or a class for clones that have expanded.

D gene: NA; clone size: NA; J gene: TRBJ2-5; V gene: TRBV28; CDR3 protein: CASSLLVGGAGGQTQYF; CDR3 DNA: TGTGCCAGCAGTCTCCTGGTTGGGGGAGCGGGCGGCCAGACCCAGTACTTC
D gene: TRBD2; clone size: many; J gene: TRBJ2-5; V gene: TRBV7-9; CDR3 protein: CASSTRDYRLQETQYF; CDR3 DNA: TGTGCCAGCAGCACCCGGGACTACCGACTCCAAGAGACCCAGTACTTC
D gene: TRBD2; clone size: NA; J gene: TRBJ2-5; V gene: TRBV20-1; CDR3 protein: CSAPPGGAVGETQYF; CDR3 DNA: TGCAGTGCCCCCCCCGGGGGGGCTGTAGGGGAGACCCAGTACTTC
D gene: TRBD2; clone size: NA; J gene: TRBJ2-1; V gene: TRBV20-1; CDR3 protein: CSATPAGDYNEQFF; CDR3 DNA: TGCAGTGCTACTCCAGCGGGAGACTACAATGAGCAGTTCTTC
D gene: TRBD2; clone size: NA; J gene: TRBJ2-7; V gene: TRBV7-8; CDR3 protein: CASSSRTSFTYEQYF; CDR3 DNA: TGTGCCAGCAGCTCTCGGACTAGTTTCACCTACGAGCAGTACTTC
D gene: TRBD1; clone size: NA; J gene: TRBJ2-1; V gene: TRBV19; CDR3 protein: CASSIEDRAYNEQFF; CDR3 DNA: TGTGCCAGTAGTATTGAAGACAGGGCCTACAATGAGCAGTTCTTC
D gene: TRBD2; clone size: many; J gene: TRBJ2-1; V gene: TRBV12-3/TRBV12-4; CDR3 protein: CASSRTGGGQNEQFF; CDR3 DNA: TGTGCCAGCAGCCGTACTGGCGGGGGGCAGAATGAGCAGTTCTTC
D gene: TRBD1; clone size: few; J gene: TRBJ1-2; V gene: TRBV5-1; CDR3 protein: CASSLWDSNYGYTF; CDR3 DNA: TGCGCCAGCAGCTTATGGGACAGCAACTATGGCTACACCTTC
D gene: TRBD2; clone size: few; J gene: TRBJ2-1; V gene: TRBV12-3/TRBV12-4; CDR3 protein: CASSQVREAYEQFF; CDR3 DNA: TGTGCCAGCAGCCAGGTCCGGGAGGCTTATGAGCAGTTCTTC
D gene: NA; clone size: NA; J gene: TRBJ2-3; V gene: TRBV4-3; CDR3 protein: CASSQDWDNSYTQYF; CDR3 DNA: TGCGCCAGCAGCCAAGATTGGGACAACTCCTATACGCAGTATTTT
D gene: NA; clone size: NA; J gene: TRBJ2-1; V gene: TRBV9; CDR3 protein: CASSVSGSNLDEQFF; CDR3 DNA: TGTGCCAGCAGCGTCTCAGGGTCAAACTTGGATGAGCAGTTCTTC
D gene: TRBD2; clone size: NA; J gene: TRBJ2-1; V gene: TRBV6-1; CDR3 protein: CASSDRGLAKFNEQFF; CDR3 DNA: TGTGCCAGCAGTGACCGAGGACTAGCGAAATTCAATGAGCAGTTCTTC
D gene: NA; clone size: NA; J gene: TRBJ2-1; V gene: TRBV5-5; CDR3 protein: CASSLQPGDEQFF; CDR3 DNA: TGTGCCAGCAGCTTGCAACCCGGCGATGAGCAGTTCTTC
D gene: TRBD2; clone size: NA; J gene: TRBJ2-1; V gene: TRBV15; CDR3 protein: CATSLLAGVGHEQFF; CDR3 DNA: TGTGCCACCAGCCTACTAGCGGGAGTAGGCCATGAGCAGTTCTTC
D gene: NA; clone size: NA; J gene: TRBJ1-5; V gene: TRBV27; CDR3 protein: CARGGEDSNQPQHF; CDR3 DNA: TGTGCCAGGGGAGGGGAGGATAGCAATCAGCCCCAGCATTTT
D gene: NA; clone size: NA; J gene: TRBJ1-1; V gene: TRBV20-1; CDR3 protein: CSARDVEAEAFF; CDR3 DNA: TGCAGTGCTAGAGATGTTGAGGCTGAAGCTTTCTTT
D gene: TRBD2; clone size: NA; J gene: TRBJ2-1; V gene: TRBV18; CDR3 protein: CASSPGTSGSFSYNEQFF; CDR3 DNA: TGTGCCAGCTCACCGGGGACTAGCGGGAGTTTCTCCTACAATGAGCAGTTCTTC
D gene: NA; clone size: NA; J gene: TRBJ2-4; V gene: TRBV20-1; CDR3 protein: CSAKSGYGDIQYF; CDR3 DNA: TGCAGTGCTAAGTCCGGATATGGAGACATTCAGTACTTC
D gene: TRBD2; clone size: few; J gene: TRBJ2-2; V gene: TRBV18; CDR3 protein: CASSPGLAGVANTGELFF; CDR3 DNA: TGTGCCAGCTCACCGGGACTAGCGGGAGTCGCGAACACCGGGGAGCTGTTTTTT
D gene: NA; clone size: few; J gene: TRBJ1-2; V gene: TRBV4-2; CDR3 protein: CASSQDPSNYGYTF; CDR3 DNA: TGTGCCAGCAGCCAAGATCCCAGTAACTATGGCTACACCTTC
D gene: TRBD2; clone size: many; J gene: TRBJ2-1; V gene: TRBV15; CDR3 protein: CATSPSGREYIYNEQFF; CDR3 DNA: TGTGCCACCAGCCCTTCGGGGCGGGAGTACATTTACAATGAGCAGTTCTTC
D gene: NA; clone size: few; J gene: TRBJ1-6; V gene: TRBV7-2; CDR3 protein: CASSLKGISGVSPLHF; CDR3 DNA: TGTGCCAGCAGCTTAAAAGGAATCAGTGGGGTTTCACCCCTCCACTTT
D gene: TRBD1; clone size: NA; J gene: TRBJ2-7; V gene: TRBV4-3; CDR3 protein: CASSLRTGGFDEQYF; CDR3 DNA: TGCGCCAGCAGCCTTCGGACAGGGGGCTTTGACGAGCAGTACTTC
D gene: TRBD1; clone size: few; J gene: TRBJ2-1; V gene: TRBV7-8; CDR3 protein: CASSLLGQVIPTGKFF; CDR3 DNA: TGTGCCAGCAGCTTACTCGGACAGGTGATACCCACTGGGAAGTTCTTC
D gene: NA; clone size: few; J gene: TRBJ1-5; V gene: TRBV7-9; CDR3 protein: CASSLGALRGNQPQHF; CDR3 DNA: TGTGCCAGCAGCTTAGGCGCCCTCAGGGGCAATCAGCCCCAGCATTTT
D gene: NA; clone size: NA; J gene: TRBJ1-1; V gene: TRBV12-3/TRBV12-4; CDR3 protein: CASSRMVTEAFF; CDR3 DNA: TGTGCCAGCAGCAGGATGGTCACTGAAGCTTTCTTT
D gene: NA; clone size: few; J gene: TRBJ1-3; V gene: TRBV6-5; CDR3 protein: CASSYSSLGNTIYF; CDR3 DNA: TGTGCCAGCAGTTACTCGAGCCTTGGAAACACCATATATTTT
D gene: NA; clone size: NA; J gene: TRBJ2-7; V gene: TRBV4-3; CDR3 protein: CASSQVTGGGEQYF; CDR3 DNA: TGCGCCAGCAGCCAAGTTACAGGGGGGGGCGAGCAGTACTTC
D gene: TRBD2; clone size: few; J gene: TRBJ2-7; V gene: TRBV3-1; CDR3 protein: CASSQAGSGGYEQYF; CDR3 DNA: TGTGCCAGCAGCCAAGCTGGTAGCGGGGGCTACGAGCAGTACTTC
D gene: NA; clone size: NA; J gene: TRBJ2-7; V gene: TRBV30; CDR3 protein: CAWSTAYEQYF; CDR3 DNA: TGTGCCTGGAGTACGGCTTACGAGCAGTACTTC
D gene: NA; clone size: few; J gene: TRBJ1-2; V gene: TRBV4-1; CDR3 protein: CASSQSGIPYGYTF; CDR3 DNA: TGCGCCAGCAGCCAATCCGGCATCCCCTATGGCTACACCTTC
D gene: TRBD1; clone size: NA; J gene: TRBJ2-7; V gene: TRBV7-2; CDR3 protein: CASSTWTGGYEQYF; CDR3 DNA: TGTGCCAGCAGCACCTGGACAGGGGGCTACGAGCAGTACTTC
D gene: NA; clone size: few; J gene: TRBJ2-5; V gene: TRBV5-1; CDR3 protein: CASSLSFRAHQETQYF; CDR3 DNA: TGCGCCAGCAGCTTGAGTTTCAGGGCGCACCAAGAGACCCAGTACTTC
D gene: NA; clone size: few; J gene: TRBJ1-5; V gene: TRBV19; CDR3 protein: CASMQKGMVNQPQHF; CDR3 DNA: TGTGCCAGTATGCAGAAGGGGATGGTCAATCAGCCCCAGCATTTT
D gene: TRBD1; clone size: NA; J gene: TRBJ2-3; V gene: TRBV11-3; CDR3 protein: CASSVNYRGTQYF; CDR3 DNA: TGTGCCAGCAGCGTAAACTACAGGGGGACGCAGTATTTT
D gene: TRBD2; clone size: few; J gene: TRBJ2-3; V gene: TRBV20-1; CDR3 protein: CSARDLKRGGRSADTQYF; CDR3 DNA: TGCAGTGCTAGAGATCTCAAGCGGGGGGGCCGATCTGCAGATACGCAGTATTTT
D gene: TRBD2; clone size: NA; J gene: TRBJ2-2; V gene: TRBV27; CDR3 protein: CASSFIAGTNTGELFF; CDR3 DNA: TGTGCCAGCAGTTTTATAGCGGGGACTAACACCGGGGAGCTGTTTTTT
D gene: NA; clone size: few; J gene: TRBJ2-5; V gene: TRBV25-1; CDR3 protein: CASSDRGKGQETQYF; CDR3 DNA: TGTGCCAGCAGTGATAGGGGAAAGGGGCAAGAGACCCAGTACTTC
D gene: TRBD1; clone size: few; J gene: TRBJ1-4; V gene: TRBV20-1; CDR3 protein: CSARKAFRDRDFGKLFF; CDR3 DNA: TGCAGTGCTAGAAAGGCGTTCCGGGACAGGGACTTTGGAAAACTGTTTTTT
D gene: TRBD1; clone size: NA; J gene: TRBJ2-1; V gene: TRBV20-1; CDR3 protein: CSAIRQGGNEQFF; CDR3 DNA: TGCAGTGCTATCCGACAGGGGGGAAATGAGCAGTTCTTC
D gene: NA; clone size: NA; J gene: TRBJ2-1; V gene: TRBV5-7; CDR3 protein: CASIWGVNEQFF; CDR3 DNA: TGTGCCAGCATCTGGGGGGTCAATGAGCAGTTCTTC